This TCR beta chain is from a study of blood T cell repertoires in COVID-19. At the level of the study: Sample material is recorded as cDNA or gDNA derived from T cells, B-cell-depleted T cells, or PBMCs.

As regards this clone: One end of the junction fails to match germline, which may point to a read error.

This table comes from immunoSEQ multiplex PCR, and its TCRdb copy is limited to in-frame clones, with some not included. The sample holds under 300,000 clones; around 84% are singletons and the top ten take approximately 2%. CDR3 length equals 16 residues. The germline CDR1 and CDR2 sequences are SGHRS and YFSETQ. The rearrangement joins TRBV5-1 to TRBJ2-7; the D gene is possibly TRBD2 (6 bases). The clonotype comes from a man aged 35-49 years who had recovered from COVID-19. The source material was peripheral blood. This CDR3 is CASSLGSAGRSYEQYF. The CDR3 nucleotides are TGCGCCAGCAGTTTGGGGTCGGCGGGGCGCTCCTACGAGCAGTACTTC.